A single sample is the source of the 16 T cell receptor beta chains below, sequenced in a study of CD8+ T cells in alopecia areata. The sequencing template was cDNA reverse transcribed from extracted RNA. Profiled with immunoSEQ multiplex PCR; TCRdb holds only in-frame clones, not every one. Reported are around 300,000 clones, none seen only once; the ten largest carry approximately 1.2%. A panel of CD4, CD8alpha, NKG2D, NKG2ACE and other markers served to sort pooled cutaneous lymph node cells. Sequencing used CD4+ T cells sorted from a lymph node. These receptors were collected from a C3H/HeJ mouse with alopecia areata. The mice in this strain carry MHC haplotype H2-k.

This clone was seen more than once but under ten times. Mouse names are used for the genes. The CDR3 end is not reached by the read, which stops 4 residues before it; the germline J gene fills it in. This chain connects TRBV13-2 to TRBJ2-7; 11 positions agree with TRBD2. The CDR3 runs 14 residues. Germline V gives CDR1 NNHNN, CDR2 SYGAGS (reference sequence). With V trimmed by 3 bases and J by 3 bases, 2 bases remained unmatched. The CDR3 DNA, read in part, is TGTGCCAGCGGTGGGGGACTGGGGGACTAT. Its protein product is CASGGGLGDY. The full CDR3 protein is CASGGGLGDYEQYF.

In regard to this clone: Gene labels here are mouse ones. With the read ending 4 residues before the CDR3 end, the germline J gene is used to fill in that end. Other DNA sequences in the sample encode the same CDR3. The chain has TRBV19 and TRBJ2-3; 8 bases match TRBD2. V gave up 5 bases and J gave up 0 bases; unmatched junction bases: 5. Germline CDR1 reads FNHDT; CDR2 reads SITEND (reference sequence). The CDR3 extends over 15 amino acids. This chain's CDR3 is CASSRDWTSAETLYF. The part of the CDR3 DNA that was read is TGTGCCAGCAGCCGGGACTGGACTAGTGCAGAA.

In the case of this clone: Gene names refer to mouse genes. From the germline J gene comes the end of the CDR3, since the read stops 4 residues before it. V and J are TRBV5 and TRBJ2-4; TRBD2 aligns across 10 bases. The CDR3 extends over 15 amino acids. Germline CDR1 and CDR2: LGHNA and YNLKQL (reference sequence). With 3 bases clipped from V and 3 bases from J, the junction kept 3 bases outside the gene matches. The covered CDR3 bases are TGTGCCAGCAGCCACTCCTGGGGGGGCCAAAAC. Protein product: CASSHSWGGQN. The CDR3 in full is CASSHSWGGQNTLYF.

About this clone: The gene symbols are mouse symbols. The CDR3 extends 4 residues past the end of the read, so its final part is completed from the germline J gene. J is TRBJ2-2 and V is TRBV31, with D possibly being TRBD1 (6 bases). Germline V lookup: CDR1 GKSSPN, CDR2 SITVG. This CDR3 has 14 residues. Trimming took 2 bases from V and 6 from J, leaving 13 bases between them. The CDR3 region is CAWSLGQGPGQLYF. The CDR3 DNA, read in part, is TGTGCCTGGAGTTTGGGGCAGGGGCCCGGG.

A note on this clone: Each gene name is a mouse one. The read stops 4 residues short of the end of the CDR3; the missing end is completed from the germline J gene. The sample holds other DNA sequences that translate to the same CDR3. The genes are TRBV5 and TRBJ2-2; 7 bases are a match to TRBD2. The V and J ends lost 1 base and 0 bases, in that order; junction bases with no gene match: 2. Germline CDR1 reads LGHNA; CDR2 reads YNLKQL (reference sequence). The CDR3 loop spans 16 amino acids. The sequenced CDR3 bases are TGTGCCAGCAGCCAAGCCCTGGGGGCAAACACCGGG. Its translation: CASSQALGANTG. The complete CDR3 sequence is CASSQALGANTGQLYF.

This clone was counted only a few times. Gene names are mouse gene names. The read is 3 residues too short to cover the CDR3 end, so that end is filled in from the germline J gene. This chain connects TRBV13-3 to TRBJ1-6; 11 bases align to TRBD1. TRBJ1-6 is an open reading frame whose function is uncertain. J gave up 7 bases and V 5 bases, and 5 bases lay outside the gene matches. The CDR3 sequence is 15 residues long. Germline CDR1 is NNHDY and CDR2 is SYVADS. The CDR3 DNA, read in part, is TGTGCCAGCAGCATGGACAGGGGGCGAAATTCGCCC. Amino acids: CASSMDRGRNSP. The entire CDR3 protein reads CASSMDRGRNSPLYF.

This clone has just a few counts. Germline and genes: mouse. The missing CDR3 end, 4 residues past where the read stops, is filled in from the germline J gene. The chain recombines TRBV19 with TRBJ1-2; 9 nucleotides match TRBD1. The CDR3 is 15 amino acids. Germline V gene lookup returns CDR1 FNHDT and CDR2 SITEND (reference sequence). The V gene end was trimmed by 3 bases and the J gene end by 2 bases; junction bases not matched to a gene: 5. The CDR3: CASSTTGTGNSDYTF. The part of the CDR3 DNA that was read is TGTGCCAGCAGTACCACCGGGACAGGGAACTCC.

For this clone: Any gene name here is a mouse gene name. The CDR3 end falls 4 residues outside the read, so it is completed with the germline J gene. The chain joins TRBV5 to TRBJ2-7, with D perhaps matching TRBD2 (6 bases). The CDR3 extends over 15 amino acids. Germline V gene lookup returns CDR1 LGHNA and CDR2 YNLKQL (reference sequence). V was cut by 3 bases and J by 0 bases, with 12 bases left in between. The CDR3 sequence: CASSHLLGSSYEQYF. The sequenced part of the CDR3 DNA is TGTGCCAGCAGCCACCTTCTGGGGAGCTCCTAT.

Details on this clone: Gene names and germline refer to mouse. Read data end 4 residues before the CDR3 end; the end is taken from the germline J gene. This sequence joins TRBV19 and TRBJ2-1, with 9 nucleotides matching TRBD1. Germline V gene lookup returns CDR1 FNHDT and CDR2 SITEND (reference sequence). The CDR3 runs to 15 residues. The junction had 2 bases not matched to a gene; V was cut back by 0 bases and J by 4 bases. The sequenced CDR3 bases are TGTGCCAGCAGTATAGTGACAGGGGGGTATGCT. This codes for CASSIVTGGYA. Given in full, the CDR3 is CASSIVTGGYAEQFF.

This clone has only a few counts. Mouse gene names apply. The read ends 4 residues before the CDR3 terminus; that terminus is restored from the germline J gene. V usage is TRBV13-1 and J usage is TRBJ2-1; 8 nucleotides line up with TRBD1. The CDR3 loop spans 13 amino acids. CDR1 NSHNY and CDR2 SYGAGN come from the germline V gene. V trimming: 5 bases; J trimming: 5 bases; junction bases outside the gene matches: 3. CDR3 amino acids: CASRGQGNAEQFF. The CDR3 DNA, read in part, is TGTGCCAGCAGAGGACAGGGAAATGCT.

This clone was picked up a small number of times. Mouse gene names and germline throughout. The CDR3 is cut off 4 residues early in the read; its end comes from the germline J gene. V gene TRBV1 combines with J gene TRBJ2-3; D unclear. From germline, CDR1 is NSQYPW and CDR2 LRSPGD (reference sequence). V was clipped by 7 bases and J by 0 bases, with 5 bases between them. The CDR3 extends over 12 amino acids. The CDR3 DNA, read in part, is TGCACCTGCAAGACTAGTGCAGAA. It translates to CTCKTSAE. The CDR3 in its entirety is CTCKTSAETLYF.

This clone was found many times. Gene names follow the mouse nomenclature. CDR3 protein: CTCSADLGQANSDYTF. The DNA read from the CDR3 is TGCACCTGCAGTGCAGATCTAGGACAGGCAAACTCC. V gene TRBV1 combines with J gene TRBJ1-2, with TRBD1 matching over 7 bases. Read coverage stops 4 residues before the CDR3 terminus; the germline J gene supplies the remainder. Germline-derived CDR1 and CDR2 are NSQYPW and LRSPGD (reference sequence). The CDR3 is 16 amino acids. The trim removed 0 bases at V and 0 bases at J, leaving 4 bases unmatched.

This clone was seen a handful of times. Genes here carry mouse names. The CDR3 extends 4 residues past the end of the read, so its final part is completed from the germline J gene. Other DNA sequences from this sample encode an identical CDR3 as well. The gene calls are TRBV5 and TRBJ2-7; 8 nucleotides agree with TRBD1. This CDR3 comprises 12 residues. Looked up from germline, CDR1 is LGHNA and CDR2 is YNLKQL (reference sequence). Here the CDR3 reads CASSRTGYEQYF. Incomplete CDR3 DNA: TGTGCCAGCAGCCGGACAGGGTAT.

In this sample, this clone turned up a few times. The gene names given are mouse names. The read gets to within 3 residues of the CDR3 end, and the germline J gene fills in the rest. This sequence joins TRBV1 and TRBJ1-6; TRBD1 aligns across 7 bases. TRBJ1-6 is assigned to the ORF class and has an uncertain function. The CDR3 is made up of 17 amino acids. Germline V gene sequence: CDR1 NSQYPW, CDR2 LRSPGD (reference sequence). Trimming took 0 bases from V and 3 from J; bases not matched to a gene: 5. The CDR3 bases that were read are TGCACCTGCAGTGCAGATGTAACAGGGGTCTATAATTCGCCC. Protein product: CTCSADVTGVYNSP. The complete CDR3 reads CTCSADVTGVYNSPLYF.

The table lists this clone with a few counts. Gene names are mouse gene names. Other DNA sequences in the same sample also yield this CDR3. The covered CDR3 bases are TGTGCCAGCAGCCAAACAAATTCCTATAATTCGCCC. It is translated as CASSQTNSYNSP. The whole CDR3 protein is CASSQTNSYNSPLYF. V is TRBV5 and J is TRBJ1-6; no clear D. Coverage ceases 3 residues before the CDR3 finishes, and the germline J gene fills in the end. TRBJ1-6 is annotated as an ORF whose role is uncertain. V lost 2 bases and J 0 bases, leaving 5 bases between the germline ends. The CDR3 covers 15 residues. The germline V gene has CDR1 LGHNA and CDR2 YNLKQL (reference sequence).

This clone was observed a handful of times. A much larger clone sits a single nucleotide away, making a read error possible. The gene symbols are mouse symbols. The read stops 4 residues short of the end of the CDR3; the missing end is completed from the germline J gene. J is TRBJ2-3 and V is TRBV19; 7 bases are a match to TRBD1. Germline CDR1 is FNHDT and CDR2 is SITEND (reference sequence). The V segment lost 7 bases and the J segment 0 bases; nucleotides outside the gene matches: 2. The CDR3 consists of 13 residues. The CDR3 spells CASGDSSAETLYF. CDR3 DNA, as far as it was read: TGTGCCAGCGGGGACAGTAGTGCAGAA.